The 4 T cell receptor beta chains presented below share a single source sample, sequenced in a study of T cell repertoires in cytomegalovirus infection. These receptors have no known antigen. TCRdb reprocessed the reads with MiXCR, giving one entry per CDR3 protein. The table shows 100,000 to 150,000 distinct CDR3 sequences, with 30% to 40% occurring only once. The starting material was CD8+ T cells from cultured PBMCs, obtained from culture after CMV antigen stimulation. These receptors originate from a human donor in good health (CMV status not recorded). Some clones in this sample may be carry-over from other donors' samples.

A few counts support this clonotype. This may be a read error: a much more frequent sequence differs by one nucleotide. This chain uses TRBV19 with TRBJ1-5; D remains unclear. The V gene's germline CDR1 is LNHDA and CDR2 SQIVND (reference sequence). V was shortened by 5 bases and J by 4 bases, with 9 bases between the two germline ends. The CDR3 consists of 13 residues. CDR3 sequence (DNA): TGTGCCAGTAGTTTTGGAAGGAATCAGCCCCAGCATTTT. It specifies CASSFGRNQPQHF.

V and J are TRBV27 and TRBJ2-7; D is perhaps TRBD2 (6 bases). The CDR3 spans 14 residues. Trimming cost V 5 bases and J 4 bases, with 15 bases left between them. Germline V gene data show CDR1 as MNHEY and CDR2 as SMNVEV (reference sequence). This chain's CDR3 is CASSPRDLTYEQYF. The CDR3 DNA is TGTGCCAGCAGTCCTCGGGACTTAACTTACGAGCAGTACTTC.

This clonotype was seen repeatedly, ten times or more. The chain uses TRBV28 and TRBJ2-7; D is unclear. Germline lookup yields CDR1 MDHEN and CDR2 SYDVKM. The CDR3 is 12 residues long. The germline V and J ends were trimmed by 0 bases and 5 bases, with 5 bases remaining between them. CDR3 sequence: CASSLWQDEQYF. The CDR3 region has the DNA TGTGCCAGCAGTTTATGGCAGGACGAGCAGTACTTC.

The rearrangement links TRBV19 to TRBJ1-5; no clear D gene. This CDR3 region has 13 residues. Trimming took 3 bases from V and 7 from J, leaving 10 bases between them. Germline CDR1 reads LNHDA; CDR2 reads SQIVND (reference sequence). The CDR3 nucleotides read TGTGCCAGTAGTATCGGGTCGATCCAGCCCCAGCATTTT. It translates to CASSIGSIQPQHF.